This T cell receptor (beta chain) was profiled in a study of shared clonotypes between healthy human individuals. Study-wide results and caveats: Having only a few donors restricted how much genetic and exposure-history diversity was captured.

About this clone itself: Its antigen is currently unknown.

Investigators spread the genomic DNA of each subset evenly over several immunoSEQ plates. Here immunoSEQ multiplex PCR was the method, and the copy in TCRdb shows in-frame clones only, minus some. The profile shows some 500,000 clones, about 96% of them singletons. The CDR3 runs to 14 residues. Trimming removed 6 bases from V and 7 bases from J, with 18 bases in between. Germline V gives CDR1 KGHSH, CDR2 LQKENI. This TCR came from a young woman in good health. The rearrangement uses TRBV18 and TRBJ1-2; a possible D gene is TRBD1 (5 bases). Sequenced material: naive CD4+ T cells sorted from blood. Subset indicated: CD45RA+ positively selected. CDR3 bases: TGTGCCAGCTCCCCGAACACGGGGAGGGGTGGCTACACCTTC. It translates to CASSPNTGRGGYTF.